This TCR beta chain was found in a study of T cell responses to AZD1222 COVID-19 vaccine. Study summary: Pooled samples include second doses given at about 4 or 12 weeks.

This CDR3 spans 13 amino acids. The germline V and J ends were trimmed by 10 bases and 1 base, with 12 bases remaining between them. In germline, CDR1 is SNHLY, CDR2 FYNNEI. Repertoires were generated with immunoSEQ multiplex PCR, while TCRdb's copy carries only in-frame clones and drops some. In the table there are roughly 80,000 clones, about 91% of which are singletons. Turning to this clone: Antigen: not known.

Study findings and constraints: Only a handful of individuals given AZD1222 were seropositive at baseline. Spike regions recognized by vaccine-associated CD4 TCRs spanned the protein, led by 160-218 and 743-854. The donors showed a predominance of white British ancestry and of females, with possible underestimation of clonal diversity.

This TCR was sampled from an adult in good health. This chain uses TRBV2 with TRBJ2-3; the D is unclear. The sample in question was peripheral blood, obtained on day 0 of AZD1222 vaccination. CDR3 bases: TGTGCCACCCACCCTGGGGGCACAGATACGCAGTATTTT. Residues: CATHPGGTDTQYF.